The clone carrying this TCR beta chain was seen repeatedly, ten times or more. Specified time point: patch test 2, 6 weeks after DPC sensitization. Treatment here: therapeutic diphenylcyclopropenone sensitization with weekly scalp DPC. V was cut by 1 base and J by 10 bases, with 14 bases left in between. There are 13 residues in the CDR3. Per the germline V gene, CDR1 is MNHEY and CDR2 is SMNVEV (reference sequence). The sample belongs to a study of human T cells and chemical hapten exposure. TCRdb used MiXCR to reprocess the RACE reads, holding one entry per CDR3 protein. The table shows 75,000 to 100,000 distinct CDR3 sequences, with about a tenth occurring only once.

The TCR comes from a woman between 35 and 50 years old with alopecia areata. Some clones in this sample may be carry-over from other donors' samples. This sequence joins TRBV27 and TRBJ2-7, with D hard to call. Source: whole blood, taken in connection with sensitization to the hapten diphenylcyclopropenone (DPC). CDR3 bases: TGTGCCAGCAGTTTATTGGCAGAGACGGAACAGTACTTC. It is translated as CASSLLAETEQYF.